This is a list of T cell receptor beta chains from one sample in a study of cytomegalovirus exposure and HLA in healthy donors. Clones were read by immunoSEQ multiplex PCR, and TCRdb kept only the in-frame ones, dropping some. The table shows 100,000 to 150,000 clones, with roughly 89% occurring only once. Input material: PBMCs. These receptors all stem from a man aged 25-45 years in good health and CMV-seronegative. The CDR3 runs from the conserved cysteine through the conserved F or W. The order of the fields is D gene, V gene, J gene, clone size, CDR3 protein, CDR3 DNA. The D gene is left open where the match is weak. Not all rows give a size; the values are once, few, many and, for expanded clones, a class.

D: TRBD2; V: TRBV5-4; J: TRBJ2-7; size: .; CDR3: CASTSGSSYEQYF; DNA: TGTGCCAGCACTAGCGGAAGCTCCTACGAGCAGTACTTC
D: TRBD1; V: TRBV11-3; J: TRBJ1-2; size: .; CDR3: CASSPGQGHGYTF; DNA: TGTGCCAGCAGCCCTGGACAGGGTCATGGCTACACCTTC
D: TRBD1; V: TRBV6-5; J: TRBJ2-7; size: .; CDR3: CATGPGQGTYEQYF; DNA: TGTGCCACCGGACCGGGACAGGGGACCTACGAGCAGTACTTC
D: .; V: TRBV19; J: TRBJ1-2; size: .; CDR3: CASSRDNNYGYTF; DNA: TGTGCCAGTAGCCGGGACAACAACTATGGCTACACCTTC
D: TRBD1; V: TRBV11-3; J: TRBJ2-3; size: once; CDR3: CASSWTGITDTQYF; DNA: TGTGCCAGCAGCTGGACAGGGATCACAGATACGCAGTATTTT
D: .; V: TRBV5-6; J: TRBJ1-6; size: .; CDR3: CASSLAPHKGSSYNSPLHF; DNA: TGTGCCAGCAGCTTGGCCCCTCACAAAGGGAGCTCCTATAATTCACCCCTCCACTTT
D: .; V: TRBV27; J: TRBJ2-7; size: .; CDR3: CASSRWVGRSYEQYF; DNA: TGTGCCAGCAGCAGGTGGGTCGGCCGTTCCTACGAGCAGTACTTC
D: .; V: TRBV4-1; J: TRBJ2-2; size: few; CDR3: CASSRGSGELFF; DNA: TGCGCCAGCAGCCGAGGATCCGGGGAGCTGTTTTTT
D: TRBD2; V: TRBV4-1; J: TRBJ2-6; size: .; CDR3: CASSQESGTGANVLTF; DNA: TGCGCCAGCAGCCAAGAGAGCGGGACTGGGGCCAACGTCCTGACTTTC
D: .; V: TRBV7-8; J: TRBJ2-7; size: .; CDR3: CASTQNRGRGTYEQYF; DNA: TGTGCCAGCACACAAAATAGGGGGCGCGGGACCTACGAGCAGTACTTC
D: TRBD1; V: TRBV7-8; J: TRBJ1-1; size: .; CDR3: CASSLQSQGANTEAFF; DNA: TGTGCCAGCAGCTTGCAATCCCAGGGGGCTAACACTGAAGCTTTCTTT
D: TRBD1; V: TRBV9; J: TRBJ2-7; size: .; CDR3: CASSGGQGSSYEQYF; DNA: TGTGCCAGCAGCGGGGGACAGGGAAGCTCCTACGAGCAGTACTTC
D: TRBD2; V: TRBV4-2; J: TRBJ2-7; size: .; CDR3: CASSQDITSGGFYEQYF; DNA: TGTGCCAGCAGCCAAGATATAACTAGCGGGGGTTTCTACGAGCAGTACTTC
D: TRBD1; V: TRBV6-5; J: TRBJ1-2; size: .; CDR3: CASRDSNIYGYTF; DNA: TGTGCCAGCCGGGACAGTAACATCTATGGCTACACCTTC
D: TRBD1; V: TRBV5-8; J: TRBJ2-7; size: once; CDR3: CASSSRGQGMWYEQYF; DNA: TGTGCCAGCAGCTCCCGGGGACAGGGGATGTGGTACGAGCAGTACTTC
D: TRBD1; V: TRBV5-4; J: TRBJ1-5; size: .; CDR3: CASSRGGAGNQPQHF; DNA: TGTGCCAGCAGTCGAGGGGGCGCGGGCAATCAGCCCCAGCATTTT
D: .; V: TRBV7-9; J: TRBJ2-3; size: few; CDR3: CASSLVMALDTQYF; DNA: TGTGCCAGCAGCTTGGTAATGGCCCTCGATACGCAGTATTTT
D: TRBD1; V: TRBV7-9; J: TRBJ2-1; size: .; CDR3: CASSLGDRADEQFF; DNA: TGTGCCAGCAGCTTAGGGGACAGGGCGGATGAGCAGTTCTTC
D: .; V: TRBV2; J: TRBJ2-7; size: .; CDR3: CASSEVGKGGYEQYF; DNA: TGTGCCAGCAGTGAAGTGGGAAAGGGAGGCTACGAGCAGTACTTC
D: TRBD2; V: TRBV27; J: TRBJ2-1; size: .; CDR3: CLSGSSYNEQFF; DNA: TGTCTTAGCGGGAGCTCCTACAATGAGCAGTTCTTC
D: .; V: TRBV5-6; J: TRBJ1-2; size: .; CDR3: CASSLARLDGYTF; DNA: TGTGCCAGCAGCTTGGCGAGGTTGGATGGCTACACCTTC
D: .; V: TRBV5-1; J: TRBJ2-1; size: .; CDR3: CASSVPRLREQFF; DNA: TGCGCCAGCAGCGTTCCCCGATTGAGAGAGCAGTTCTTC
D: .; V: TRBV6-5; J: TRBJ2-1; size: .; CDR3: CASINRAASYNEQFF; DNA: TGTGCCAGCATCAACCGTGCGGCCTCCTACAATGAGCAGTTCTTC
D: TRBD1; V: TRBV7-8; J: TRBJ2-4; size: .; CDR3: CASGPIPGQVWF; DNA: TGTGCCAGCGGGCCCATTCCGGGACAGGTTTGGTTC
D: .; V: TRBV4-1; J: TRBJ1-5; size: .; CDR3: CASSPRYVGPTTNQPQHF; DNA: TGCGCCAGCAGCCCCCGATACGTCGGACCGACTACCAATCAGCCCCAGCATTTT
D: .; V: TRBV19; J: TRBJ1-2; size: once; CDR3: CASRPASSGYGYTF; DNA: TGTGCCAGTCGCCCCGCCTCCTCGGGCTATGGCTACACCTTC
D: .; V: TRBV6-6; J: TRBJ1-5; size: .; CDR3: CASSPSGAVGQPQHF; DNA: TGTGCCAGCAGCCCATCAGGGGCGGTAGGGCAGCCCCAGCATTTT
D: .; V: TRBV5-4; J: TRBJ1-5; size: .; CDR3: CASSFGGGGQPQHF; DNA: TGTGCCAGCAGCTTTGGGGGGGGAGGTCAGCCCCAGCATTTT
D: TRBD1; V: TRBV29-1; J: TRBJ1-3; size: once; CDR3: CSAVTDRGLGNTIYF; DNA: TGCAGCGCCGTCACGGACAGGGGGCTTGGAAACACCATATATTTT
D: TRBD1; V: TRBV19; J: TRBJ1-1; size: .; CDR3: CASSMDRGLSGTEAFF; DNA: TGTGCCAGTAGTATGGACAGGGGGCTTTCGGGCACTGAAGCTTTCTTT
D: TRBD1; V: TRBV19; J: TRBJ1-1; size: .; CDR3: CASRDRASTEAFF; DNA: TGTGCCAGTAGGGACAGGGCCAGCACTGAAGCTTTCTTT
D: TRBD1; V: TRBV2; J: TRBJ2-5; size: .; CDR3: CASSEPIQGWRETQYF; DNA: TGTGCCAGCAGTGAACCCATACAGGGGTGGCGGGAGACCCAGTACTTC
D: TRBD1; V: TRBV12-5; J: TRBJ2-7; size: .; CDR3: CASGMDRAHEQYF; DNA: TGTGCTAGTGGTATGGACAGGGCCCACGAGCAGTACTTC
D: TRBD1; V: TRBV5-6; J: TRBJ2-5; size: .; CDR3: CASSTGDQETQYF; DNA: TGTGCCAGCAGTACAGGGGATCAAGAGACCCAGTACTTC
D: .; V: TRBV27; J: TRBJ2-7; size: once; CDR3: CASSTPYEQYF; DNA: TGTGCCAGCTCTACCCCCTACGAGCAGTACTTC
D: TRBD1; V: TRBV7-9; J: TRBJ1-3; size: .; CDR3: CAIQGGNTIYF; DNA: TGTGCCATACAGGGGGGAAACACCATATATTTT
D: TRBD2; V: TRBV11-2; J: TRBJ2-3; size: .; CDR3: CASSFTSGRRTDTQYF; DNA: TGTGCCAGCAGCTTCACTAGCGGGCGTCGCACAGATACGCAGTATTTT
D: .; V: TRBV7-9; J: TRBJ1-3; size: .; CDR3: CASSSPAQGNRNTIYF; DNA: TGTGCCAGCAGCTCCCCGGCGCAGGGAAATAGAAACACCATATATTTT
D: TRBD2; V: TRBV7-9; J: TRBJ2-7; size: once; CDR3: CASSQPGGEQYF; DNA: TGTGCCAGCAGCCAGCCGGGGGGTGAGCAGTACTTC
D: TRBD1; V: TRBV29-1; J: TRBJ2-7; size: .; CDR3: CSVEGRQGAPYEQYF; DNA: TGCAGCGTTGAGGGAAGGCAGGGGGCCCCCTACGAGCAGTACTTC
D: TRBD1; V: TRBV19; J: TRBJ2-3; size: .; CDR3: CASSWGQGLPDTQYF; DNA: TGTGCCAGTAGTTGGGGACAGGGACTGCCAGATACGCAGTATTTT
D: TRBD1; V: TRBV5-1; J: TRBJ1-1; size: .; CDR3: CASTQRGQGWGFGTEAFF; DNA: TGCGCCAGCACCCAACGTGGACAGGGATGGGGTTTCGGGACTGAAGCTTTCTTT
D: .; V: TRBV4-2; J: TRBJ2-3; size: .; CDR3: CASSQEVGLSDTQYF; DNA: TGTGCCAGCAGCCAAGAGGTCGGGTTATCAGATACGCAGTATTTT
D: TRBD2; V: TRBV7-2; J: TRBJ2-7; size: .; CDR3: CASSLVFLGGGTAYEQYF; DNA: TGTGCCAGCAGCTTAGTTTTCCTGGGCGGGGGGACCGCCTACGAGCAGTACTTC
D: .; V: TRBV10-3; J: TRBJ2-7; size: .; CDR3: CAISEGQPYEQYF; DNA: TGTGCCATCAGTGAGGGACAGCCCTACGAGCAGTACTTC
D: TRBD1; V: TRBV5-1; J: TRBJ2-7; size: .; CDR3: CASSLSLTGDKFHEQYF; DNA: TGCGCCAGCAGCTTGTCGCTAACAGGGGACAAGTTCCACGAGCAGTACTTC
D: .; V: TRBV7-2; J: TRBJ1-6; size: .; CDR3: CASSLQIRSPLHF; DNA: TGTGCCAGCAGCTTACAGATTCGTTCACCCCTCCACTTT
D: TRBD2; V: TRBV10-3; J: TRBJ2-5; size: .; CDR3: CAISESSGGPPMYQETQYF; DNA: TGTGCCATCAGTGAGTCGAGCGGGGGCCCCCCCATGTACCAAGAGACCCAGTACTTC
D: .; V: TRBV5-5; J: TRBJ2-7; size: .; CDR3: CASSWQGSPYEQYF; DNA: TGTGCCAGCAGCTGGCAGGGCAGCCCCTACGAGCAGTACTTC
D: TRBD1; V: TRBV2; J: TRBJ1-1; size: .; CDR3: CASRTGARLNTEAFF; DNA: TGTGCCAGCAGGACAGGGGCCCGCTTGAACACTGAAGCTTTCTTT
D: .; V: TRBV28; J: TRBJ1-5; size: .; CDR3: CASNPLVGGWDQPQHF; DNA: TGTGCCAGCAATCCTCTAGTGGGGGGATGGGATCAGCCCCAGCATTTT
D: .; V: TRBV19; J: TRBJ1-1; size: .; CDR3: CASSIDAGFGAFF; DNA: TGTGCCAGTAGTATAGATGCGGGATTCGGAGCTTTCTTT
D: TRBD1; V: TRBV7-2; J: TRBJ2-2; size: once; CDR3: CASSFRQGATGELFF; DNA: TGTGCCAGCAGCTTCCGACAGGGGGCGACCGGGGAGCTGTTTTTT
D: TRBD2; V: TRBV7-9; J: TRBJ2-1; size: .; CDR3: CASSLGRSGGTRDNEQFF; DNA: TGTGCCAGCAGCTTAGGACGTAGCGGGGGCACGAGAGACAATGAGCAGTTCTTC
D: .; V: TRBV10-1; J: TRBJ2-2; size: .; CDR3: CATTEGNTGELFF; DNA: TGCGCCACCACGGAGGGAAACACCGGGGAGCTGTTTTTT
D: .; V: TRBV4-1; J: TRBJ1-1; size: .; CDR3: CASSQDPGAGNTEAFF; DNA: TGCGCCAGCAGCCAAGATCCAGGGGCCGGAAACACTGAAGCTTTCTTT
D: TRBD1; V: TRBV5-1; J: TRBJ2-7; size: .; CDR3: CASSLDSQGAAEQYF; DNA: TGCGCCAGCAGCTTGGATTCCCAGGGGGCGGCCGAGCAGTACTTC
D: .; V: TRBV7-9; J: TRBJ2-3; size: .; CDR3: CASSRYTDTQYF; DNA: TGTGCCAGCAGCCGTTACACAGATACGCAGTATTTT
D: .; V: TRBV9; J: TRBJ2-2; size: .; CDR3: CASSVGGGAGTGELFF; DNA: TGTGCCAGCAGCGTAGGTGGCGGGGCCGGGACCGGGGAGCTGTTTTTT
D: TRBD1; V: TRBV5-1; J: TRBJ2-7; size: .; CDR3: CASSAGQGFHEQYF; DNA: TGCGCCAGCAGCGCGGGACAGGGGTTTCACGAGCAGTACTTC